Ten or more counts support the clone carrying this TCR beta chain. Sequence at one end of the junction differs from germline and may be a read error. In the original analysis: From reference gene primer amplification, estimates of nucleated cell counts were derived. Here immunoSEQ multiplex PCR was the method, and the copy in TCRdb shows in-frame clones only, minus some. The V and J calls and the clone size are those of that table, but D and trimming were determined from the DNA. The sample shows some 230,000 clones, about 80% of them seen only once. This entry comes from a study of blood T cell repertoires in COVID-19. Looking at the study overall: The United States, Italy and Spain provided the acute and convalescent COVID-19 samples. Sample material is recorded as cDNA or gDNA derived from T cells, B-cell-depleted T cells, or PBMCs.

Enrolled through a virtual design, the participants were between 18 and 89 years of age and came from 24 US areas. The CDR3 loop spans 16 amino acids. The germline V gene has CDR1 SEHNR and CDR2 FQNEAQ (reference sequence). Sequencing used PBMCs or T cells enriched from blood (not recorded which). The clonotype comes from a woman aged 40 to 50 with acute COVID-19. V is TRBV7-9 and J is TRBJ2-1, with TRBD1 matching over 8 bases. CDR3 nucleotides: TGTGCCAGCAGCTGGCTGGGGACAGGCTCCGACAATGAGCAGTTCTTC. Translated, it gives CASSWLGTGSDNEQFF.